These 16 T cell receptor beta chains originate from one sample sequenced in a study of blood T cell repertoires in COVID-19. TCRdb's copy holds only in-frame clones and misses some; the assay was immunoSEQ multiplex PCR. The sample holds 150,000 to 200,000 clones, approximately 80% seen once. The specimen sequenced was PBMCs or T cells enriched from blood (not recorded which). These receptors all come from a man in his sixties or seventies who had been exposed to COVID-19.

V gene TRBV4-3 combines with J gene TRBJ1-4; the D is unclear. Germline CDR1 LGHNA, CDR2 YSLEER. The V end lost 4 bases, the J end lost 7 bases, and 10 bases lay between the germline ends. This CDR3 is 13 amino acids long. CDR3: CASSRGIGEKLFF. The CDR3 DNA reads TGCGCCAGCAGCCGAGGGATAGGTGAAAAACTGTTTTTT.

This clone came up a few times. A read error may account for a junction end that differs from germline. The rearrangement joins TRBV6-6 to TRBJ1-2, with D uncertain. Germline lookup yields CDR1 MNHNY and CDR2 SVGAGI (reference sequence). The CDR3 covers 13 residues. DNA of the CDR3: TGTGCCAGCAGTTACGATCCTAAGTATGGCTACACCTTC. Its translation is CASSYDPKYGYTF.

The rearrangement uses TRBV27 and TRBJ1-6; 7 bases are a match to TRBD1. Looked up from germline, CDR1 is MNHEY and CDR2 is SMNVEV (reference sequence). J lost 7 bases, V lost 6 bases, and 6 bases had no gene match. The CDR3 sequence is 14 residues long. The CDR3 spells CASRVTGTNSPLHF. In nucleotides, the CDR3 is TGTGCCAGCAGGGTGACAGGGACCAATTCACCCCTCCACTTT.

This clone showed up just a few times. The chain links TRBV14 to TRBJ2-7, with 11 bases matching TRBD2. CDR1 is SGHDN, CDR2 FVKESK, per germline. The CDR3 sequence is 15 residues long. V shed 1 base, J shed 5 bases, and the junction held 4 bases outside the gene matches. The CDR3: CASSQGTSGSDEQYF. The CDR3 region has the DNA TGTGCCAGCAGCCAAGGGACTAGCGGGTCCGACGAGCAGTACTTC.

The rearrangement links TRBV7-2 to TRBJ2-3; 8 bases align to TRBD2. CDR3 length equals 14 residues. J gave up 5 bases and V 3 bases, and 4 bases lay outside the gene matches. CDR1 and CDR2 from the germline V gene are SGHTA and FQGNSA. This CDR3 reads CASSFSGRGDTQYF. Written as DNA, the CDR3 is TGTGCCAGCAGCTTCAGCGGGAGAGGAGATACGCAGTATTTT. Drawing the rest from reference TRBV7-2 and TRBJ2-3, the complete variable domain is GAGVSQSPSNKVTEKGKDVELRCDPISGHTALYWYRQSLGQGLEFLIYFQGNSAPDKSGLPSDRFSAERTGGSVSTLTIQRTQQEDSAVYLCASSFSGRGDTQYFGPGTRLTVL.

CDR3 in amino acids: CASSSRQGRNHNEQFF. DNA of the CDR3: TGTGCCAGCAGTTCCCGACAGGGGAGGAACCACAATGAGCAGTTCTTC. V usage is TRBV2 and J usage is TRBJ2-1; TRBD1 aligns across 8 bases. Trimming removed 5 bases from V and 5 bases from J; junction bases left unmatched: 11. The germline gives CDR1 SNHLY, CDR2 FYNNEI. This CDR3 is 16 amino acids long.

This clone showed up just once. V is TRBV11-1 and J is TRBJ1-2, with a tentative D call TRBD1 (6 bases). There are 15 residues in the CDR3. CDR1 SGHAT and CDR2 FQDESV come from the germline V gene (reference sequence). V dropped 0 bases and J dropped 7 bases, with 15 bases sitting between them. The CDR3 region has the DNA TGTGCCAGCAGCTTAGCGGCAGGGGTAGGTGGTGGCTACACCTTC. As protein: CASSLAAGVGGGYTF.

This rearrangement joins TRBV5-1 to TRBJ2-2; D remains ambiguous. The CDR3 runs 15 residues. Germline CDR1 is SGHRS and CDR2 is YFSETQ. V dropped 1 base and J dropped 0 bases, with 7 bases sitting between them. The CDR3 nucleotides read TGCGCCAGCAGCTTGTCGCAGACGAACACCGGGGAGCTGTTTTTT. Protein product: CASSLSQTNTGELFF.

The chain combines TRBV28 with TRBJ1-2, with 7 bases that match TRBD1. The V and J ends lost 6 bases and 5 bases, in that order; junction bases with no gene match: 18. Germline CDR1 MDHEN, CDR2 SYDVKM. The CDR3 spans 17 residues. The CDR3 region is CASSSQTTARGRYGYTF. The DNA of the CDR3 is TGTGCCAGCAGCTCACAAACGACGGCCAGGGGGAGGTATGGCTACACCTTC.

CDR3 residues: CASSQTGLRIHF. The DNA of the CDR3 is TGTGCCAGCAGCCAAACAGGGCTCCGCATCCACTTT. The chain joins TRBV7-2 to TRBJ1-6, with a tentative D call TRBD1 (6 bases). CDR1 is SGHTA and CDR2 is FQGNSA in the germline V gene. The ends were cut back, 5 bases at V and 17 bases at J, with 16 bases in the middle. The CDR3 runs to 12 residues.

This chain uses TRBV30 with TRBJ1-5, with TRBD1 as a possible D gene (6 bases). This CDR3 has 13 residues. The germline V gene has CDR1 GTSNPN and CDR2 SVGIG (reference sequence). The V gene lost 5 bases and the J gene lost 4 bases, with 12 bases spanning the gap. The CDR3 loop is CAWAQGWNQPQHF. CDR3 bases: TGTGCCTGGGCCCAGGGGTGGAATCAGCCCCAGCATTTT.

The rearrangement uses TRBV6-2 or TRBV6-3 and TRBJ2-7, with 7 bases identical to TRBD1. The V and J ends lost 2 bases and 2 bases, in that order; junction bases with no gene match: 9. The CDR3 spans 16 residues. Germline loops: CDR1 MNHEY, CDR2 SVGEGT. CDR3 sequence reads: CASSYPTGTVTYEQYF. CDR3 in DNA: TGTGCCAGCAGTTACCCGACCGGGACAGTTACCTACGAGCAGTACTTC.

The chain links TRBV6-5 to TRBJ1-3; D may be TRBD1 (6 bases). Germline CDR1 and CDR2: MNHEY and SVGAGI. The V and J ends lost 6 bases and 4 bases respectively, with 10 bases between them. CDR3 size: 13 residues. CDR3 residues: CASSQTGGNTIYF. In nucleotides, the CDR3 is TGTGCCAGCAGCCAGACAGGAGGAAACACCATATATTTT.

The chain combines TRBV19 with TRBJ2-7; D is unresolved. Germline V CDR1 and CDR2: LNHDA, SQIVND (reference sequence). The CDR3 has 13 residues. V dropped 0 bases and J dropped 0 bases, with 3 bases sitting between them. The CDR3 DNA reads as TGTGCCAGTAGTATAGATAGCTCCTACGAGCAGTACTTC. The encoded protein is CASSIDSSYEQYF.

This chain links TRBV7-2 with TRBJ2-5; 7 positions agree with TRBD1. V lost 0 bases, J lost 9 bases, and 10 bases stayed unmatched. The CDR3 consists of 15 residues. Germline values: CDR1 SGHTA, CDR2 FQGNSA. The CDR3 reads CASSLADRDSGSQYF. The CDR3 nucleotides are TGTGCCAGCAGCTTAGCGGATAGGGACAGTGGGTCCCAGTACTTC.

This chain links TRBV7-9 with TRBJ1-3, with 7 bases lining up with TRBD1. From germline, CDR1 is SEHNR and CDR2 FQNEAQ (reference sequence). V shed 1 base, J shed 0 bases, and the junction held 0 bases outside the gene matches. This CDR3 spans 15 amino acids. DNA of the CDR3: TGTGCCAGCAGCTTAGGACAGGGCTCTGGAAACACCATATATTTT. It is translated as CASSLGQGSGNTIYF.